The entry below describes one TCR beta chain. This entry belongs to a study of cytomegalovirus exposure and HLA in healthy donors. Trimming pared 0 bases from V and 2 bases from J, leaving 11 bases between. CDR3 length: 15 amino acids. Germline loops: CDR1 LGHNA, CDR2 YSLEER. The PCR contained 60 Vbeta and 13 Jbeta primers. Only in-frame clones appear in the TCRdb table, and some are missing; sequencing was by immunoSEQ multiplex PCR. The sample contains fewer than 120,000 clones, approximately 78% of which appear only once. The source material was PBMCs. The chain combines TRBV4-3 with TRBJ2-7, with a tentative D call TRBD1 (5 bases). This receptor was identified in a young woman in good health and CMV-seronegative. CDR3 region: CASSQDRAITYEQYF. The CDR3 DNA follows: TGCGCCAGCAGCCAAGACAGGGCGATTACCTACGAGCAGTACTTC.